The TCR beta chain under discussion was sequenced for a study of T cell changes during pregnancy in multiple sclerosis. Sequencing used immunoSEQ multiplex PCR; TCRdb keeps in-frame clones, though not all of them. The sample gives 20,000 to 25,000 clones, roughly 87% of which show up once; more than 7% is in the top ten. The CDR3 runs to 16 residues. The chain joins TRBV21-1 to TRBJ2-1; the table calls TRBD1, which could not be checked here. TRBV21-1 is deemed a pseudogene. This receptor was taken from a female donor with multiple sclerosis, enrolled in a pregnancy study. The specimen comprised CD8+ T cells from peripheral blood mononuclear cells, sampled after pregnancy. The CDR3: CASSPHRDSSVNEQFF. The CDR3 DNA follows: TGTGCCAGCAGCCCCCACAGGGACAGCTCGGTCAATGAGCAGTTCTTC.